This entry concerns a single T cell receptor beta chain. The table lists this clonotype with many counts. The specificity of this receptor is unknown. No per-base quality is available; no much larger clone lies one base away. Taken with the paper, the label for treatment or condition translates to: allogeneic hematopoietic cell transplantation with graft depleted of TCRalphabeta T cells and CD19 B cells. The children who served as transplant recipients had been given grafts of TCRalphabeta/CD19-depleted allogeneic hematopoietic cells. Here V drops 2 bases and J drops 5 bases, and the junction holds 9 bases not matched to any gene. The CDR3 measures 18 amino acids from cysteine to phenylalanine. Only the CDR3 part of the read is kept: 54 bases, read in frame from the first base. CDR1 and CDR2, per the germline V gene, are MNHEY and SVGAGI. This record comes from a study of T-cell reconstitution after alpha-beta-depleted transplantation in children listed by TCRdb under 2016. Context from the whole study: T-cell immune reconstitution after TCRalphabeta/CD19-depleted allogeneic hematopoietic cell transplantation in children was quantitatively tracked in the study by means of TCR repertoire profiling. General study outcomes and caveats: The apparently early alphabetaT-cell count recovery about two months after transplant was reportedly dependent on only several hundred rapidly expanded clones derived from non-depleted graft cells. Hyperexpanded clone frequencies declined over subsequent months; after one year, T-cell counts and TCRbeta diversity were mostly attributed to newly produced T cells. The high TCRbeta diversity at day 60 in some patients was ascribed to recipient T cells and intrathymic progenitors that had survived conditioning.

Libraries were built with PCR. TCRdb lists the instrument as Illumina HiSeq 2500. To normalize quantification of the TCRbeta repertoire, the TCR libraries were built with molecular barcoding that relied on unique molecular identifiers. In TCRdb, the public reads were trimmed at Q25 with fastp and aligned with MiXCR, with productive beta chains retained. Each record represents a unique CDR3 protein, reported with the most common genes and DNA among its rows. This sample lists more than 400,000 distinct CDR3 sequences; 43% were detected once. The ten biggest clones cover 25% to 30% of the sample. The receptor was isolated from a girl aged 2 to 9 with aplastic anemia, due to receive a stem cell transplant. Recombination linked TRBV6-5 to TRBJ2-5; TRBD2 aligns with 15 central bases. The source material was PBMCs, sampled before TCRalphabeta/CD19-depleted stem cell transplant. The CDR3 protein sequence reads: CASSYLGLAGGSVETQYF. Read as DNA, the sequence is TGTGCCAGCAGTTACCTCGGACTAGCGGGAGGGAGTGTCGAGACCCAGTACTTC.